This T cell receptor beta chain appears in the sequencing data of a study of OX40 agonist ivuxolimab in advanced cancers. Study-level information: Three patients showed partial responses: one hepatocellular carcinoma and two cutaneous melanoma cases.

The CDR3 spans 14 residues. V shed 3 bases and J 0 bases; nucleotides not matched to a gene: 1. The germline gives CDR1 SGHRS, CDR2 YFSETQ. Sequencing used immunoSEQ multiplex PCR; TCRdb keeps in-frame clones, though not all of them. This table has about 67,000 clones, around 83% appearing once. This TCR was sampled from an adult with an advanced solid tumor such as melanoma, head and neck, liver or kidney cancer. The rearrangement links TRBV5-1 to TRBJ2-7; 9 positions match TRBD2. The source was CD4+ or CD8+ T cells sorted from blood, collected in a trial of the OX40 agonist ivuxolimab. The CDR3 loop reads CASSYSGSSYEQYF. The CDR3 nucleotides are TGCGCCAGCAGCTATAGCGGGAGCTCCTACGAGCAGTACTTC.